One sample yielded the 21 T cell receptor beta chains listed below, sequenced in a study of blood T cell repertoires in COVID-19. Generated by immunoSEQ multiplex PCR, the TCRdb table keeps only in-frame clones and is missing some. The sample comprises 140,000 to 150,000 clones, 87% of which are singletons, and just under 0.95% rests with the top ten. Source material: peripheral blood. These receptors all stem from a woman aged 45-65 years with acute or convalescent COVID-19.

This clone was seen a handful of times. The genes are TRBV5-1 and TRBJ1-1, with 9 bases fitting TRBD1. Germline trimming cut 0 bases from V and 5 bases from J; bases unmatched to any gene: 8. Germline CDR1 and CDR2: SGHRS and YFSETQ. The CDR3 has 16 amino acids. This CDR3 reads CASSLGTGVDKTEAFF. The CDR3 bases are TGCGCCAGCAGCTTGGGGACAGGGGTAGATAAGACTGAAGCTTTCTTT.

The chain couples TRBV5-1 to TRBJ1-4; D is ambiguous. V was cut by 4 bases and J by 5 bases, with 18 bases left in between. The CDR3 loop spans 16 amino acids. Looked up from germline, CDR1 is SGHRS and CDR2 is YFSETQ. The CDR3 reads CASSPSMGTLNEKLFF. The CDR3 DNA reads as TGCGCCAGCAGCCCGAGTATGGGCACCCTAAATGAAAAACTGTTTTTT.

The chain joins TRBV9 to TRBJ2-3; 9 nucleotides align to TRBD1. Germline V gives CDR1 SGDLS, CDR2 YYNGEE. With 2 bases clipped from V and 4 bases from J, the junction kept 5 bases outside the gene matches. CDR3 length equals 15 residues. This CDR3 reads CASSVGTGYPDTQYF. The DNA of the CDR3 is TGTGCCAGCAGCGTGGGGACAGGGTACCCAGATACGCAGTATTTT.

The V and J genes are TRBV4-2 and TRBJ2-2; TRBD2 aligns across 8 bases. Germline assignment: CDR1 LGHNA and CDR2 YNFKEQ. This CDR3 has 16 amino acids. Germline trimming cut 4 bases from V and 1 base from J; bases unmatched to any gene: 5. The CDR3 protein is CASSRGTSRNTGELFF. CDR3 sequence (DNA): TGTGCCAGCAGCCGGGGGACTAGTCGGAACACCGGGGAGCTGTTTTTT.

This chain links TRBV5-1 with TRBJ2-2; a possible D gene is TRBD2 (6 bases). This CDR3 region has 14 residues. With 1 base removed from V and 5 bases from J, the gap between germline ends came to 9 bases. The germline V gene encodes CDR1 SGHRS and CDR2 YFSETQ. This chain's CDR3 is CASSLISGTGELFF. The CDR3 coding sequence is TGCGCCAGCAGCTTGATTAGCGGTACCGGGGAGCTGTTTTTT.

The chain carries TRBV3-1 (or the pseudogene TRBV3-2) and TRBJ2-3, with a tentative D call TRBD1 (6 bases). There are 15 residues in the CDR3. Germline CDR1 LGHDT, CDR2 YNNKEL (reference sequence). V gave up 1 base and J gave up 2 bases, with 10 bases separating them. The CDR3 region has the DNA TGTGCCAGCAGCCAAGGTAGGGGGAACACAGATACGCAGTATTTT. Translated: CASSQGRGNTDTQYF.

This clone was picked up one time. J is TRBJ2-3 and V is TRBV12-3 or TRBV12-4; maybe TRBD2 (6 bases). The CDR3 covers 13 residues. Trimming pared 7 bases from V and 5 bases from J, leaving 13 bases between. The CDR3 coding sequence is TGTGCCAGCAACCTCCCGGGGGAAGATACGCAGTATTTT. As protein: CASNLPGEDTQYF.

This sequence joins TRBV6-5 and TRBJ2-5; D may be TRBD1 (5 bases). This CDR3 region has 15 residues. V was trimmed by 2 bases and J by 5 bases, leaving 15 bases between them. CDR1 is MNHEY, CDR2 SVGAGI, per germline. The CDR3 DNA follows: TGTGCCAGCAGTTACGGGGCTTTGGGGTGGGAGACCCAGTACTTC. It translates to CASSYGALGWETQYF.

The chain combines TRBV11-2 with TRBJ2-2; D is undetermined. CDR3 size: 14 residues. Germline CDR1 is SGHAT and CDR2 is FQNNGV. Trimming took off 0 bases at V and 6 bases at J, with 8 bases between the two ends. The CDR3 DNA reads TGTGCCAGCAGCTTAGATCCCTTCGCCGGGGAGCTGTTTTTT. Amino acids: CASSLDPFAGELFF.

The chain joins TRBV4-2 to TRBJ2-3, with 10 bases matching TRBD2. Per germline, CDR1 LGHNA and CDR2 YNFKEQ. This CDR3 has 16 amino acids. V lost 4 bases and J lost 4; bases outside the gene matches: 8. The CDR3, as DNA: TGTGCCAGCAGCCCACCTAGCGGGAGTCTTTCAGATACGCAGTATTTT. Translation: CASSPPSGSLSDTQYF.

A word on this clone: Other DNA sequences of this sample code for an identical CDR3. The chain is built from TRBV27 and TRBJ2-1; 11 bases agree with TRBD2. CDR1 MNHEY and CDR2 SMNVEV come from the germline V gene (reference sequence). This CDR3 comprises 16 residues. The J segment lost 7 bases and the V segment lost 5 bases, leaving 10 bases of the junction unmatched. The CDR3 reads CASSPRGLAGGNEQFF. Written as DNA, the CDR3 is TGTGCCAGCAGTCCTCGTGGGCTAGCGGGAGGAAATGAGCAGTTCTTC.

This CDR3 is CASSSGGLRTGELFF. CDR3 nucleotide sequence: TGTGCCAGCAGCTCAGGGGGCCTGCGCACCGGGGAGCTGTTTTTT. The chain is built from TRBV7-2 and TRBJ2-2; 8 nucleotides match TRBD1. Germline values: CDR1 SGHTA, CDR2 FQGNSA. Germline trimming cut 4 bases from V and 4 bases from J; bases unmatched to any gene: 5. CDR3 length equals 15 residues.

The gene calls are TRBV11-2 and TRBJ2-1, with 12 bases identical to TRBD2. V lost 4 bases and J lost 9; bases outside the gene matches: 7. Per germline, CDR1 SGHAT and CDR2 FQNNGV. The CDR3 extends over 15 amino acids. CDR3 amino acids: CASSSSGGALGEQFF. The CDR3 DNA reads as TGTGCCAGCAGCTCTAGCGGGGGGGCCCTGGGTGAGCAGTTCTTC.

The chain employs TRBV6-5 and TRBJ1-1; D not certain. The CDR3 extends over 12 amino acids. Germline loops: CDR1 MNHEY, CDR2 SVGAGI. The CDR3 coding sequence is TGTCAAGCGTCTATAGCTAACACTGAAGCTTTCTTT. Protein: CQASIANTEAFF.

The rearrangement joins TRBV11-3 to TRBJ2-2; the match to TRBD2 covers 9 bases. Germline V gives CDR1 SGHNT, CDR2 YENEEA. V was clipped by 5 bases and J by 2 bases; unmatched bases: 6. The CDR3 length is 16 residues. The CDR3 protein is CASSPGTSINTGELFF. The CDR3 coding sequence is TGTGCCAGCAGCCCGGGGACTAGCATCAACACCGGGGAGCTGTTTTTT.

This chain links TRBV3-1 (or the pseudogene TRBV3-2) with TRBJ2-2; 10 bases align to TRBD1. Losses at the gene ends were 6 bases for V and 6 bases for J; bases not matched to a gene: 10. The CDR3 has 16 amino acids. Germline-derived CDR1 and CDR2 are LGHDT and YNNKEL (reference sequence). The CDR3 spells CASRTSPGTGAGELFF. In nucleotides, the CDR3 is TGTGCCAGCAGAACGAGTCCCGGGACAGGGGCCGGGGAGCTGTTTTTT.

The chain couples TRBV7-3 to TRBJ2-1, with D maybe TRBD2 (5 bases). This CDR3 contains 14 residues. Germline loops: CDR1 SGHTA, CDR2 FQGTGA. V gave up 5 bases and J gave up 2 bases, with 10 bases separating them. The CDR3 is CASSEGVAYNEQFF. Written as DNA, the CDR3 is TGTGCCAGCAGCGAGGGAGTTGCCTACAATGAGCAGTTCTTC.

This clone occurred a few times. The chain is built from TRBV27 and TRBJ1-5, with a possible D match to TRBD1 (5 bases). The germline V and J ends were trimmed by 1 base and 3 bases, with 7 bases remaining between them. In germline, CDR1 is MNHEY, CDR2 SMNVEV (reference sequence). The CDR3 covers 14 residues. The CDR3 DNA is TGTGCCAGCAGTTTATGGGGGGACAATCAGCCCCAGCATTTT. Amino acids: CASSLWGDNQPQHF.

This clone was counted once. This chain connects TRBV5-1 to TRBJ2-7; D is ambiguous. The germline V gene has CDR1 SGHRS and CDR2 YFSETQ. V was cut by 3 bases and J by 1 base, with 5 bases left in between. The CDR3 is 12 residues long. The DNA of the CDR3 is TGCGCCAGCAGCTCCCCGTCCTACGAGCAGTACTTC. Its translation: CASSSPSYEQYF.

The chain combines TRBV3-1 (or the pseudogene TRBV3-2) with TRBJ2-5; TRBD1 is a possible D gene (5 bases). Germline V gene sequence: CDR1 LGHDT, CDR2 YNNKEL (reference sequence). The CDR3 totals 17 residues. V was shortened by 0 bases and J by 0 bases, with 14 bases between the two germline ends. CDR3 sequence reads: CASSQDRRQPYQETQYF. The DNA for the CDR3 is TGTGCCAGCAGCCAAGATAGGAGACAGCCCTACCAAGAGACCCAGTACTTC.

The chain links TRBV19 to TRBJ2-5; the D gene is possibly TRBD2 (5 bases). There are 16 residues in the CDR3. CDR1 is LNHDA, CDR2 SQIVND, per germline (reference sequence). Trimming removed 1 base from V and 4 bases from J, with 16 bases in between. Written as DNA, the CDR3 is TGTGCCAGTAGTATAGCCTTTCCAGGACTGGTAGAGACCCAGTACTTC. It specifies CASSIAFPGLVETQYF.